This T cell receptor (beta chain) was recorded in a study of blood T cell repertoires in COVID-19. About the research overall: There were acute and convalescent COVID-19 samples, and they came from the United States, Italy and Spain. From T cells, B-cell-depleted T cells, or PBMCs came the material, which was cDNA or gDNA.

The authors' processing: Counts of nucleated cells, estimated from reference gene primer amplification, were obtained. The repertoire was sequenced with immunoSEQ multiplex PCR; TCRdb's copy has only in-frame clones and lacks some. V and J calls and clone size are given by that table; D and trimming were obtained from the DNA. The repertoire holds 300,000 or so clones, with approximately 88% as singletons. Germline V gene sequence: CDR1 MDHEN, CDR2 SYDVKM. V was cut by 3 bases and J by 5 bases, with 13 bases left in between. This CDR3 has 14 residues. Sequenced material: peripheral blood. The chain combines TRBV28 with TRBJ1-2, with D perhaps matching TRBD1 (6 bases). The clonotype was recovered from a woman younger than 45 who had recovered from COVID-19. The CDR3 DNA is TGTGCCAGCAGTTTGCCGGTCCAGGGGTATGGCTACACCTTC. It is translated as CASSLPVQGYGYTF.